This T cell receptor (beta chain) was sequenced during a study of shared T cell receptors in the human thymus. V lost 2 bases and J 4 bases, leaving 5 bases between the germline ends. Germline V gene data show CDR1 as MNHEY and CDR2 as SMNVEV (reference sequence). The CDR3 covers 13 residues. This clone was observed once. Sequencing was performed with immunoSEQ multiplex PCR; in TCRdb, only in-frame clones are kept and a portion is missing. The data show hundreds of thousands of clones, roughly 94% seen once. The sequencing input was thymocytes. The chain couples TRBV27 to TRBJ2-2; D unresolved. This clonotype was obtained from a human donor. CDR3 sequence (DNA): TGTGCCAGCAGTTTAGACTTCACCGGGGAGCTGTTTTTT. Its protein is CASSLDFTGELFF.